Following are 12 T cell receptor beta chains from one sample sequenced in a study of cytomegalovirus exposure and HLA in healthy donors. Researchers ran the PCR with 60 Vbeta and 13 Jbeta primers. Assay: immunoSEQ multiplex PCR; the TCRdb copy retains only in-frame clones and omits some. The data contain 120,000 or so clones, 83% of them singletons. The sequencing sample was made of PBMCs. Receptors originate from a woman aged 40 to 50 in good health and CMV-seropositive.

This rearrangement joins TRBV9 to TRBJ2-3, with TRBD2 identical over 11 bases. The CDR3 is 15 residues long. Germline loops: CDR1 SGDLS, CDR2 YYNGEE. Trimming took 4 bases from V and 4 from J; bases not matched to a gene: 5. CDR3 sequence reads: CASSRSGRAADTQYF. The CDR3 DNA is TGTGCCAGCAGCCGTAGCGGGAGGGCAGCAGATACGCAGTATTTT.

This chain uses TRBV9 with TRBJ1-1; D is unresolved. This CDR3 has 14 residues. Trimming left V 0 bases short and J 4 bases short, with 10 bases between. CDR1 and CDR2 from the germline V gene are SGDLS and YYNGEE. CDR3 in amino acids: CASSVGQQPTEAFF. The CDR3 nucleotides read TGTGCCAGCAGCGTAGGACAACAGCCCACTGAAGCTTTCTTT.

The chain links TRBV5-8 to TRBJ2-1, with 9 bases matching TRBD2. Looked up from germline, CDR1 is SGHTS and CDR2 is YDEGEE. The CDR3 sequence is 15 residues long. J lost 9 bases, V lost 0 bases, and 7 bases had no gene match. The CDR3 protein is CASSLGSGRHGEQFF. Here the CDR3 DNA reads TGTGCCAGCAGCTTGGGTAGCGGGAGACATGGTGAGCAGTTCTTC.

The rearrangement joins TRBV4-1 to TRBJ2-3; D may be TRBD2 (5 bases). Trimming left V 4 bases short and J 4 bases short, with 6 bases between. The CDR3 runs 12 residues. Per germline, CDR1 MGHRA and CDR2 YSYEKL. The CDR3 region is CASSLLADTQYF. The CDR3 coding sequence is TGCGCCAGCAGCCTACTAGCAGATACGCAGTATTTT.

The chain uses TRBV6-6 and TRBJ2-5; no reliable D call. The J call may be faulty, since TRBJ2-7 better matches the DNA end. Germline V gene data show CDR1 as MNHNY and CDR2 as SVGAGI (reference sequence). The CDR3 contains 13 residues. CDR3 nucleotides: TGTGCCAGCAGTTACGGGCTGAGCTACGAGCAGTACTTC. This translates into CASSYGLSYEQYF.

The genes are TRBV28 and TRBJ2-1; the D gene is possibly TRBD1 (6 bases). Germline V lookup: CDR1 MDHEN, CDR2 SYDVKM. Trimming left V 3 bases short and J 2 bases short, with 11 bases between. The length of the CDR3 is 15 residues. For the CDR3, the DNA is TGTGCCAGCAGTTTGCCAGGGGAAGCCTACAATGAGCAGTTCTTC. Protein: CASSLPGEAYNEQFF.

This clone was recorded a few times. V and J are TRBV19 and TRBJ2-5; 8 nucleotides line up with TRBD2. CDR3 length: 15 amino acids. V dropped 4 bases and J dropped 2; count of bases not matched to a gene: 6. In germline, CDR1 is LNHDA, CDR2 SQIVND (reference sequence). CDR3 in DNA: TGTGCCAGTAGTACGGTAGCGGGACAACAAGAGACCCAGTACTTC. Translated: CASSTVAGQQETQYF.

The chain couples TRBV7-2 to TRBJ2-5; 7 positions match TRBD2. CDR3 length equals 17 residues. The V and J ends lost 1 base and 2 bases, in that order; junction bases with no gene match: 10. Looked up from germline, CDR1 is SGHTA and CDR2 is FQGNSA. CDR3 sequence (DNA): TGTGCCAGCAGCTTAGATTATACGGGAGGCAATCAAGAGACCCAGTACTTC. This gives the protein CASSLDYTGGNQETQYF.

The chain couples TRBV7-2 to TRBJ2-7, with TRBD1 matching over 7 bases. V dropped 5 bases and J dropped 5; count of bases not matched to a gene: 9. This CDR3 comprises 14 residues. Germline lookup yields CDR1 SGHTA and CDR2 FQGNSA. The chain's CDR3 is CASSPRTGRNEQYF. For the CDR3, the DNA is TGTGCCAGCAGCCCTCGGACAGGTCGAAACGAGCAGTACTTC.

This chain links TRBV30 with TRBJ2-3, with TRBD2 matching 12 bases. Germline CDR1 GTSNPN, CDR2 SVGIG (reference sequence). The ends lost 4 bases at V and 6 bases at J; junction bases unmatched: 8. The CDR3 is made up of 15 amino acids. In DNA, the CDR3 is TGTGCCTGGACTCTTACTAGCGGGGGGAGGGATACGCAGTATTTT. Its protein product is CAWTLTSGGRDTQYF. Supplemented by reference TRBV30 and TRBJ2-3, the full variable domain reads SQTIHQWPATLVQPVGSPLSLECTVEGTSNPNLYWYRQAAGRGLQLLFYSVGIGQISSEVPQNLSASRPQDRQFILSSKKLLLSDSGFYLCAWTLTSGGRDTQYFGPGTRLTVL.

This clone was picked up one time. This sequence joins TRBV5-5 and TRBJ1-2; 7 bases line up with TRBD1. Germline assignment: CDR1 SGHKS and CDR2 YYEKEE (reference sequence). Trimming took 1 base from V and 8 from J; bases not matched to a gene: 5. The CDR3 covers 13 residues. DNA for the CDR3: TGTGCCAGCAGCTTGCAGGGGGGCTGGGGCTACACCTTC. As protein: CASSLQGGWGYTF.

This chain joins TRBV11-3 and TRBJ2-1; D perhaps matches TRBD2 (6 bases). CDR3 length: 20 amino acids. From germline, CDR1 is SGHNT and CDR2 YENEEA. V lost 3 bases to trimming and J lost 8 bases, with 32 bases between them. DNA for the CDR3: TGTGCCAGCAGCTTTGGTTCCGGGAGAGCTTTTTCCCGCACGCACGATGAGCAGTTCTTC. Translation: CASSFGSGRAFSRTHDEQFF.